This T cell receptor beta chain was captured in a study of PD-1 blockade in classical Hodgkin lymphoma. Between the trimmed V and J ends, which lost 3 bases and 0 bases, there was a span of 15 bases. Germline V CDR1 and CDR2: SNHLY, FYNNEI. CDR3 length equals 18 residues. Study-wide findings and caveats: Those starting nivolumab under 1 year post-ASCT were excluded. For complete responders, baseline diversity was comparable to that of newly diagnosed patients. Baseline TCR diversity was reportedly lower in newly diagnosed patients than in healthy donors. It was reported as lower still in relapsed/refractory patients.

Regarding time point: cycle 4 day 1 (C4D1), after six to seven weeks of nivolumab. Every one of the patients relapsed after autologous stem cell transplantation (brentuximab vedotin exposure was variable). A remark on this clone: Its target is unknown.

The protocol was immunoSEQ multiplex PCR, while the TCRdb copy is restricted to in-frame clones and leaves out a portion. The data show 100,000 or so clones, more than 85% seen once. Sequencing used peripheral blood mononuclear cells (PBMCs), obtained before the fourth cycle of nivolumab. The chain joins TRBV2 to TRBJ2-6; D remains unclear. This receptor was obtained from a human donor with classical Hodgkin lymphoma. The CDR3 region has the DNA TGTGCCAGCAGTGACGCGTGGGAAGTCCACTCTGGGGCCAACGTCCTGACTTTC. Translating it yields CASSDAWEVHSGANVLTF.